These 15 T cell receptor beta chains were all obtained from the same sample, sequenced in a study of blood T cell repertoires in COVID-19. Method: immunoSEQ multiplex PCR; TCRdb's copy keeps in-frame clones and lacks some. The sample lists 350,000 to 550,000 clones, around 89% occurring once. Material: peripheral blood. The origin of the receptors is a woman aged 25-40 years with acute or convalescent COVID-19.

The CDR3 sequence is CASSQDIGELFF. The CDR3 nucleotides read TGCGCCAGCAGCCAAGATATCGGGGAGCTGTTTTTT. The chain links TRBV4-1 to TRBJ2-2, with D hard to call. V was pared by 0 bases and J by 7 bases, with 3 bases between. CDR3 length equals 12 residues. CDR1 is MGHRA and CDR2 is YSYEKL in the germline V gene.

The V and J genes are TRBV27 and TRBJ2-1; TRBD2 is a possible D gene (5 bases). The V end lost 6 bases, the J end lost 4 bases, and 16 bases lay between the germline ends. The CDR3 sequence is 15 residues long. Germline V lookup: CDR1 MNHEY, CDR2 SMNVEV (reference sequence). CDR3 residues: CASSVLGLQYNEQFF. Here the CDR3 DNA reads TGTGCCAGCAGCGTTTTAGGACTGCAGTACAATGAGCAGTTCTTC.

The chain is built from TRBV5-1 and TRBJ1-6; D not resolved. Between the trimmed V and J ends, which lost 6 bases and 4 bases, there was a span of 17 bases. Germline V lookup: CDR1 SGHRS, CDR2 YFSETQ. This CDR3 is built from 16 residues. The CDR3 loop reads CASNKKPGSYNSPLHF. The CDR3 region has the DNA TGCGCCAGCAACAAAAAACCGGGGAGTTATAATTCACCCCTCCACTTT.

This clone was counted once. V and J are TRBV7-2 and TRBJ1-1; TRBD1 matches at 7 bases. The CDR3 contains 15 residues. CDR1 and CDR2 from the germline V gene are SGHTA and FQGNSA. V gave up 3 bases and J gave up 1 base; unmatched junction bases: 5. The CDR3 protein is CASSFLGQPNTEAFF. CDR3 DNA: TGTGCCAGCAGCTTCCTGGGACAGCCGAACACTGAAGCTTTCTTT.

The V and J genes are TRBV23-1 and TRBJ2-2; 8 bases are shared with TRBD1. TRBV23-1 is annotated as an ORF whose role is uncertain. The CDR3 covers 18 residues. The V and J ends lost 0 bases and 3 bases, in that order; junction bases with no gene match: 9. The CDR3 reads CASSQSRQGAIHTGELFF. The CDR3 coding sequence is TGCGCCAGCAGTCAATCGCGGCAGGGGGCGATACACACCGGGGAGCTGTTTTTT.

This clone was counted once. J is TRBJ2-3 and V is TRBV24-1; 7 nucleotides match TRBD2. Trimming at V came to 0 bases and at J to 3 bases, leaving 5 bases not matched to a gene. This CDR3 comprises 16 residues. Germline V lookup: CDR1 KGHDR, CDR2 SFDVKD. CDR3 region: CATSDLPGGGTDTQYF. In DNA form, the CDR3 reads TGTGCCACCAGTGATTTGCCTGGGGGGGGGACAGATACGCAGTATTTT.

The chain is built from TRBV2 and TRBJ2-3; TRBD2 matches at 12 bases. Germline V gene sequence: CDR1 SNHLY, CDR2 FYNNEI. Losses at the gene ends were 10 bases for V and 2 bases for J; bases not matched to a gene: 7. The CDR3 contains 15 residues. The CDR3 spells CAMTRLAGDTDTQYF. The CDR3 DNA follows: TGTGCCATGACGAGACTAGCGGGAGACACAGATACGCAGTATTTT.

This clone was counted between two and nine times. This chain connects TRBV3-1 (or the pseudogene TRBV3-2) to TRBJ2-3, with 13 bases matching TRBD2. With V trimmed by 1 base and J by 0 bases, 4 bases remained unmatched. The CDR3 is made up of 18 amino acids. CDR1 LGHDT and CDR2 YNNKEL come from the germline V gene (reference sequence). CDR3 sequence reads: CASSQGTSGGHSTDTQYF. The CDR3 DNA reads TGTGCCAGCAGCCAAGGGACTAGCGGGGGCCATAGCACAGATACGCAGTATTTT.

A single count supports this clone. The sample holds other DNA sequences that translate to the same CDR3. This chain uses TRBV30 with TRBJ1-4, with D perhaps matching TRBD1 (5 bases). CDR1 GTSNPN and CDR2 SVGIG come from the germline V gene (reference sequence). V shed 3 bases and J shed 7 bases, with 12 bases lying between them. This CDR3 is 13 amino acids long. The chain's CDR3 is CAWSIGQGEKLFF. CDR3 sequence (DNA): TGTGCCTGGAGCATAGGACAAGGTGAAAAACTGTTTTTT.

This CDR3 reads CATGGGGRETQYF. The CDR3 DNA is TGTGCCACCGGCGGAGGGGGCCGGGAGACCCAGTACTTC. The V gene is TRBV24-1, the J gene TRBJ2-5, with D tentatively TRBD1 (7 bases). There are 13 residues in the CDR3. V was shortened by 9 bases and J by 5 bases, with 15 bases between the two germline ends. The germline V gene encodes CDR1 KGHDR and CDR2 SFDVKD.

The chain recombines TRBV4-1 with TRBJ1-3; 9 bases are shared with TRBD1. Per the germline V gene, CDR1 is MGHRA and CDR2 is YSYEKL. Trimming removed 4 bases from V and 4 bases from J; junction bases left unmatched: 11. The CDR3 runs to 17 residues. CDR3 nucleotides: TGCGCCAGCAGCCCATTCCCGGGACAGGGATTGGGAAACACCATATATTTT. Translation gives CASSPFPGQGLGNTIYF.

The chain employs TRBV11-2 and TRBJ1-6, with TRBD1 as a possible D gene (6 bases). CDR1 and CDR2 (germline): SGHAT, FQNNGV. The CDR3 loop spans 16 amino acids. V lost 6 bases, J lost 7 bases, and 19 bases lay in between. Here the CDR3 reads CASSYGRAGANSPLHF. The CDR3 DNA sequence: TGTGCCAGCAGTTATGGTAGGGCGGGGGCAAATTCACCCCTCCACTTT.

This chain uses TRBV6-4 with TRBJ2-7; D gene unclear. V dropped 2 bases and J dropped 3 bases, with 5 bases sitting between them. The CDR3 runs 12 residues. The germline gives CDR1 MRHNA, CDR2 SNTAGT. CDR3 in amino acids: CASSDTGYEQYF. The CDR3 bases are TGTGCCAGCAGTGACACCGGCTACGAGCAGTACTTC.

The DNA of the CDR3 is TGTGCCAGCAGTGAAGCCCCAGGGGCAGAGACCCAGTACTTC. It encodes CASSEAPGAETQYF. V usage is TRBV2 and J usage is TRBJ2-5, with D possibly TRBD1 on 6 matching bases. Germline CDR1 reads SNHLY; CDR2 reads FYNNEI. Deletions cut 0 bases from V and 4 bases from J, with 9 bases between. The CDR3 has 14 amino acids.

The chain links TRBV5-8 to TRBJ1-2, with 9 bases lining up with TRBD1. The CDR3 spans 14 residues. Per germline, CDR1 SGHTS and CDR2 YDEGEE. V was clipped by 0 bases and J by 7 bases; unmatched bases: 4. The CDR3 loop is CASSLEDRGGGYTF. CDR3 DNA: TGTGCCAGCAGCTTGGAGGACAGGGGAGGTGGCTACACCTTC.